A single TCR beta chain is shown here with its context. The sample holds a few counts of this clone. The record has no base qualities; no much larger clone is one base away. What the time point label conveys for this sample: cells obtained before transplantation from donor or recipient. In mixed lymphocyte reactions, around 200,000 CFSE-labeled pre-transplant responders were plated with around 200,000 irradiated violet-dye-labeled stimulators and cultured for less than seven days. Proliferating CD3+CD4+CFSE-low and CD3+CD8+CFSE-low responder cells were FACS-sorted on a BD Influx sorter after the mixed lymphocyte reaction. This specimen comes from a study of graft-versus-host responses after intestinal transplantation (dated by TCRdb to the early 2020s). A note on the overall study: The transplants that recipients got were multivisceral, liver-intestinal, or isolated intestinal. Every recipient was given anti-thymocyte globulin induction, followed by 2 to 4 years of maintenance tacrolimus and steroids. After intestinal transplantation, graft-versus-host and host-versus-graft alloreactive T cell clones were followed in the graft, circulation and bone marrow using bulk TCR-beta CDR3 sequencing. Alloreactive clones were identified by sequencing pre-transplant mixed lymphocyte reaction products and comparing these products with unstimulated pre-transplant donor and recipient T cells. A cohort of approximately 23 intestinal transplant recipients, including one retransplant, was enrolled, and a few patients lacking pretransplant specimens were excluded. Donor T cell macrochimerism was defined as a peak of at least 4% donor T cells among recipient peripheral blood mononuclear cells. Samples from a few later patients were sequenced in-house on an Illumina MiSeq with MiXCR processing rather than by the commercial service.

Here is what the overall study found, with its caveats: In patients with donor T cell macrochimerism, the allografts had high GvH to HvG T cell clonal ratios. Early after transplant, declines in HvG clones were associated with peak levels of circulating GvH clones. The conclusions were limited by the relatively low number and heterogeneity of the intestinal transplant patients. GvH clones turned up in recipient bone marrow, with some appearing earlier in ileal mucosa or blood, a pattern consistent with an intestinal mucosal origin.

Libraries came from the immunoSEQ multiplex PCR assay. For most patients, genomic DNA was isolated with the Qiagen DNeasy Blood and Tissue Kit and shipped frozen to Adaptive Biotechnologies for TCR sequencing. High-throughput TCR-beta CDR3 sequencing of genomic DNA from most patients was performed by Adaptive Biotechnologies. In the paper's pipeline: TCR sequencing data for 15 to 20 patients were retrieved from Adaptive's ImmunoSEQ software; a few other patients were processed with MiXCR and VDJtools. CD4 versus CD8 sorting errors were corrected by removing sequences found in both subsets at a frequency ratio below 5:1. Because the origin of CDR3 nucleotide sequences shared between donor and recipient could not be assigned, those sequences were removed. To be classed as alloreactive, a clone needed at least 2-fold expansion over unstimulated cells and a minimum CFSE-low frequency of 0.002% (template counts) or 0.001% (read counts). A clone was considered mappable if detected in the sequenced pre-transplant spleen, lymph node, or MLR CFSE-low populations of the donor or recipient. The cumulative frequency of alloreactive clones was calculated as a percentage of all sequences, weighted by copy number. TCRdb's version of the immuneACCESS table is confined to in-frame rearrangements and falls short of the full clone set. An unresolved V gene accounts for under half of the shortfall where checked; the remainder is of unknown origin. From that table come the V and J calls and clone size; the DNA was used to work out D and trimming. The sample table shows approximately 14,000 clones, and more than 35% are seen once. The ten top clones hold more than 0.95% of the sample.

This sample comprised alloreactive CD4+ T cells from a mixed lymphocyte reaction culture, obtained before intestinal transplant. The cell subset or site label here, explained by the study, means: CFSE-low proliferating T cells sorted from roughly six-day pre-transplant mixed lymphocyte reaction (GvH or HvG direction). The TCR comes from a human patient who received an intestinal transplant.

The CDR3 reads as follows: CASSIGGGPGTEAFF. The base sequence is TGTGCCAGTAGTATTGGGGGGGGCCCCGGCACTGAAGCTTTCTTT. Recombination linked TRBV19 to TRBJ1-1; TRBD1 might be the D gene, on 6 matching bases. The CDR3, from cysteine to phenylalanine, totals 15 residues. Left in the record is the CDR3 DNA by itself, 45 bases read in frame from the first base. The germline V gene (reference sequence) supplies CDR1 LNHDA and CDR2 SQIVND. V gives up 3 bases and J gives up 4 bases, and the segment between their germline ends measures 15 bases.